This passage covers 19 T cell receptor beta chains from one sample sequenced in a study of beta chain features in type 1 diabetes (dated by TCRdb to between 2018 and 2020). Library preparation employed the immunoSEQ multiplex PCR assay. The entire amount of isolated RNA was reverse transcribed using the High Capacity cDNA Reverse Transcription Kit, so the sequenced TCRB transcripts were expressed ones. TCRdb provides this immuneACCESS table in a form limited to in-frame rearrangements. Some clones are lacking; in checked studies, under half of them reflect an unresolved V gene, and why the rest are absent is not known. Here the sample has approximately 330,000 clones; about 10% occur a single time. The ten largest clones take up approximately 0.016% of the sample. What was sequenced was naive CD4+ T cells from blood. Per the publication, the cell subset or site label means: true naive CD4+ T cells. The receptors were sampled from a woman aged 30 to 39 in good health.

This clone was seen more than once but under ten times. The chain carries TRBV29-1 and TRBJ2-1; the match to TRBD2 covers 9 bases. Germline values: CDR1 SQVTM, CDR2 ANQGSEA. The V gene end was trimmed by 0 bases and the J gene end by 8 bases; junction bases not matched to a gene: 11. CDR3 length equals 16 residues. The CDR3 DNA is TGCAGCGTTGAAGATCTGCCTAGCGGGGCGAGGGATGAGCAGTTCTTC. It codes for CSVEDLPSGARDEQFF.

This chain's CDR3 is CASSLGTGPSLSTDTQYF. The CDR3 DNA sequence: TGTGCCAGCAGCTTAGGAACAGGGCCCAGTCTTAGCACAGATACGCAGTATTTT. The chain couples TRBV7-6 to TRBJ2-3; weak D call: TRBD1 (6 bases). Deletions cut 1 base from V and 0 bases from J, with 17 bases between. The CDR3 extends over 18 amino acids. The germline V gene has CDR1 SGHVS and CDR2 FNYEAQ.

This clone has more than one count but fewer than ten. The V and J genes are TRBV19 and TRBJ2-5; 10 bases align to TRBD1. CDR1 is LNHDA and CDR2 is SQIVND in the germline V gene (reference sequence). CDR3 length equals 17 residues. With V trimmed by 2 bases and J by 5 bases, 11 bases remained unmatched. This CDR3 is CASSISTGGRNRETQYF. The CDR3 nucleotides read TGTGCCAGTAGTATATCGACAGGGGGCCGGAATCGGGAGACCCAGTACTTC. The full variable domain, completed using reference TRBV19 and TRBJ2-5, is DGGITQSPKYLFRKEGQNVTLSCEQNLNHDAMYWYRQDPGQGLRLIYYSQIVNDFQKGDIAEGYSVSREKKESFPLTVTSAQKNPTAFYLCASSISTGGRNRETQYFGPGTRLLVL.

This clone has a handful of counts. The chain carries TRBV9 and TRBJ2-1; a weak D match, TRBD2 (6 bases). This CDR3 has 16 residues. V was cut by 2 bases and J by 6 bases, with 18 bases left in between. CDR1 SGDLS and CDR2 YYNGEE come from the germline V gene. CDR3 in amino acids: CASSVEPTRRLNEQFF. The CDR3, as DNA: TGTGCCAGCAGCGTCGAACCGACTAGACGGCTCAATGAGCAGTTCTTC. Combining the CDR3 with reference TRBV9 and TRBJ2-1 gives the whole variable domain DSGVTQTPKHLITATGQRVTLRCSPRSGDLSVYWYQQSLDQGLQFLIQYYNGEERAKGNILERFSAQQFPDLHSELNLSSLELGDSALYFCASSVEPTRRLNEQFFGPGTRLTVL.

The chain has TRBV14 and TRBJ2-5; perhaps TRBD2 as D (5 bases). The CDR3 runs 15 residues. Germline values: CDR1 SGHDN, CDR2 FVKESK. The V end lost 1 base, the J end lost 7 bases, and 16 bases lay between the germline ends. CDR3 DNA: TGTGCCAGCAGCCAAGTACTAAAAGGAGGAGCGACCCAGTACTTC. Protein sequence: CASSQVLKGGATQYF.

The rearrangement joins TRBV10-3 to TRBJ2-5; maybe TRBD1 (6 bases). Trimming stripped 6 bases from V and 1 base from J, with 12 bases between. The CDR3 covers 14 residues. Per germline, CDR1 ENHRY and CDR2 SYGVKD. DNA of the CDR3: TGTGCCATCAGGGAGCGGACAGCCCAAGAGACCCAGTACTTC. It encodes CAIRERTAQETQYF.

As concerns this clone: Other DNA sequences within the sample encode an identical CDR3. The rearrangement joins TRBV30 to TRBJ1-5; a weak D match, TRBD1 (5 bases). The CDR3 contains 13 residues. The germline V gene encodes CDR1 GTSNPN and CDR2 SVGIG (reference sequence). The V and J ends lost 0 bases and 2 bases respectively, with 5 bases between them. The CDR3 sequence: CAWSVQGNQPQHF. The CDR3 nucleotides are TGTGCCTGGAGTGTACAGGGCAATCAGCCCCAGCATTTT. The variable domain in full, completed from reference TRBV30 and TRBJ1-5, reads SQTIHQWPATLVQPVGSPLSLECTVEGTSNPNLYWYRQAAGRGLQLLFYSVGIGQISSEVPQNLSASRPQDRQFILSSKKLLLSDSGFYLCAWSVQGNQPQHFGDGTRLSIL.

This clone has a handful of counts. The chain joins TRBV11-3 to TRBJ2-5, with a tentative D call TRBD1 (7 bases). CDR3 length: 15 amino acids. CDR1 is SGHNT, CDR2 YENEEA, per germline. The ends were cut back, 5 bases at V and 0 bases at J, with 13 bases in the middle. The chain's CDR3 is CASSQGGRYQETQYF. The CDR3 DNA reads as TGTGCCAGCAGCCAGGGGGGCAGGTACCAAGAGACCCAGTACTTC. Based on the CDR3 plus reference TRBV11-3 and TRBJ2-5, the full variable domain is EAGVVQSPRYKIIEKKQPVAFWCNPISGHNTLYWYLQNLGQGPELLIRYENEEAVDDSQLPKDRFSAERLKGVDSTLKIQPAELGDSAVYLCASSQGGRYQETQYFGPGTRLLVL.

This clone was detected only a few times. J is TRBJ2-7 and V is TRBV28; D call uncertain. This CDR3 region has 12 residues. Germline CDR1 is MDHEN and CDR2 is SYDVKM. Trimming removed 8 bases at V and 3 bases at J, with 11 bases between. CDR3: CASGPRYYEQYF. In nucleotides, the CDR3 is TGTGCCAGCGGTCCGCGGTACTACGAGCAGTACTTC.

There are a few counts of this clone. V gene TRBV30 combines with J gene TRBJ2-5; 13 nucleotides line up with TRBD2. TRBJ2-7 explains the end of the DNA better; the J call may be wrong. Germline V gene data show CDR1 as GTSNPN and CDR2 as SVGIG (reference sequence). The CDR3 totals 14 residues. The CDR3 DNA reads TGTGCCTGGAGTCGACTAGCGGGAGGTTACGAGCAGTACTTC. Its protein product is CAWSRLAGGYEQYF.

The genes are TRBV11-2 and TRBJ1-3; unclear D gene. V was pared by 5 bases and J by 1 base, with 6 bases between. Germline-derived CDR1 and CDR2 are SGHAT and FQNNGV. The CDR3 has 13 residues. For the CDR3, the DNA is TGTGCCAGCAGCCCGGGGTCTGGAAACACCATATATTTT. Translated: CASSPGSGNTIYF.

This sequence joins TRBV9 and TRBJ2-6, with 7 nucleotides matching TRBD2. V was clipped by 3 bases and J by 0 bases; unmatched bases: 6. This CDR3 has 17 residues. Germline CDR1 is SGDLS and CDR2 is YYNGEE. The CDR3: CASSAPWGGSGANVLTF. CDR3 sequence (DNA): TGTGCCAGCAGCGCCCCCTGGGGGGGCTCTGGGGCCAACGTCCTGACTTTC.

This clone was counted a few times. As DNA, the CDR3 is TGTGCCAGCAGACATTCGACAACTAACTATGGCTACACCTTC. The encoded protein is CASRHSTTNYGYTF. The chain couples TRBV18 to TRBJ1-2; D remains unclear. Germline CDR1 is KGHSH and CDR2 is LQKENI. CDR3 length equals 14 residues. V lost 8 bases to trimming and J lost 0 bases, with 13 bases between them.

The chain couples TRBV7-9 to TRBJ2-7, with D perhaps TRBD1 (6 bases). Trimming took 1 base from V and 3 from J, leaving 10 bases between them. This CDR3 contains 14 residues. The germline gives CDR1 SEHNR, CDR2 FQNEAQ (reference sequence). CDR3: CASSLGGQLYEQYF. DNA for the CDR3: TGTGCCAGCAGCTTAGGGGGACAACTCTACGAGCAGTACTTC.

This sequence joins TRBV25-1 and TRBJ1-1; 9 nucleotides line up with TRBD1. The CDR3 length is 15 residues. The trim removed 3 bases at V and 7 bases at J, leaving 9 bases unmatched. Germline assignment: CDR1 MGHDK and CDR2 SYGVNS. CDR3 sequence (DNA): TGTGCCAGCAGTGACGCGGGACAGGGTCCTCTTGAAGCTTTCTTT. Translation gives CASSDAGQGPLEAFF. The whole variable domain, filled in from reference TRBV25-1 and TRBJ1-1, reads EADIYQTPRYLVIGTGKKITLECSQTMGHDKMYWYQQDPGMELHLIHYSYGVNSTEKGDLSSESTVSRIRTEHFPLTLESARPSHTSQYLCASSDAGQGPLEAFFGQGTRLTVV.

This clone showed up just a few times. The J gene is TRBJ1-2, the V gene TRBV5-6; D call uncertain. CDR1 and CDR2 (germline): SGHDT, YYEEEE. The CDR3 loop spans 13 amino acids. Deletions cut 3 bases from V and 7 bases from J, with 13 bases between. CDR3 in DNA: TGTGCCAGCAGCTCGATGACAAGTACTGGCTACACCTTC. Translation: CASSSMTSTGYTF.

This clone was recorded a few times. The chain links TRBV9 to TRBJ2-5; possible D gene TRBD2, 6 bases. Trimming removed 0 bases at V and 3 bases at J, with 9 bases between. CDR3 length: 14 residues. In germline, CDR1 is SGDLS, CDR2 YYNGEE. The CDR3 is CASSVGIAEETQYF. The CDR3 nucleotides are TGTGCCAGCAGCGTAGGTATAGCGGAAGAGACCCAGTACTTC.

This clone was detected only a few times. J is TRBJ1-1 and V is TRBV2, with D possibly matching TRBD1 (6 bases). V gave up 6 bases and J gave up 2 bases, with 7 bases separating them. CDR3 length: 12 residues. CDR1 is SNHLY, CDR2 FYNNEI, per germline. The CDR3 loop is CASRQGNTEAFF. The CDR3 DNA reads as TGTGCCAGCAGACAGGGTAACACTGAAGCTTTCTTT.

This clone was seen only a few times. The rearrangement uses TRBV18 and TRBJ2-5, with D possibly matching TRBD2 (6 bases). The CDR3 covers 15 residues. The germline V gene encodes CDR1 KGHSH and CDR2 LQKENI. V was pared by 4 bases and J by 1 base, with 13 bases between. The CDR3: CASSQPGLPQETQYF. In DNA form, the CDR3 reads TGTGCCAGCTCACAACCGGGACTTCCCCAAGAGACCCAGTACTTC.